Included here is one T cell receptor (beta chain) sequence, with context. This CDR3 spans 13 amino acids. The V and J ends lost 3 bases and 11 bases respectively, with 20 bases between them. CDR1 and CDR2 from the germline V gene are GTSNPN and SVGIG (reference sequence). This table comes from immunoSEQ multiplex PCR, and its TCRdb copy is limited to in-frame clones, with some not included. The sample yields 200,000 to 250,000 clones, 84% seen once. The data originate from a study of blood T cell repertoires in COVID-19. Specimen: peripheral blood. The clonotype comes from a woman aged 80 or over with active or convalescent COVID-19. The V call is TRBV30, the J call TRBJ2-7; TRBD2 is a possible D gene (5 bases). The CDR3 spells CAWSDGLSSAKYF. The CDR3 DNA sequence: TGTGCCTGGAGCGACGGACTTTCTTCCGCCAAGTACTTC.